This T cell receptor beta chain was sequenced during a study of shared T cell receptors in the human thymus. CDR1 SGHVS and CDR2 FQNEAQ come from the germline V gene. The CDR3 runs 16 residues. V shed 1 base and J shed 0 bases, with 13 bases lying between them. TCRdb's copy holds only in-frame clones and misses some; the assay was immunoSEQ multiplex PCR. In the table there are approximately 490,000 clones, more than 75% of which are singletons. This sample was shared with a second study, whose subject was human thymus T cells. This second study says: Thymic resections from corrective heart surgery supplied the tissue. Seemingly biased V and J gene usage marked thymic and blood repertoires. There were highly overlapping thymic repertoires among unrelated individuals, as related research reported.

The clonotype was recovered from a boy under two years old with a congenital heart defect. The chain employs TRBV7-8 and TRBJ2-7; tentatively, D is TRBD2 (6 bases). Sample: thymocytes. In nucleotides, the CDR3 is TGTGCCAGCAGCTTAGTGCGGGAATTCAGCTCCTACGAGCAGTACTTC. Amino acids: CASSLVREFSSYEQYF. Full variable domain (rest looked up from reference TRBV7-8 and TRBJ2-7): GAGVSQSPRYKVAKRGQDVALRCDPISGHVSLFWYQQALGQGPEFLTYFQNEAQLDKSGLPSDRFFAERPEGSVSTLKIQRTQQEDSAVYLCASSLVREFSSYEQYFGPGTRLTVT.